Listed here is a single T cell receptor (beta chain). The data were obtained in a study of blood T cell repertoires in COVID-19. Study summary: The origin of the acute and convalescent COVID-19 samples was the United States, Italy and Spain. Sample material is recorded as cDNA or gDNA derived from T cells, B-cell-depleted T cells, or PBMCs.

V lost 4 bases and J lost 9; bases outside the gene matches: 7. This CDR3 contains 14 residues. Germline V CDR1 and CDR2: LGHDT, YNNKEL (reference sequence). In the source study's methods: It was from reference gene primer amplification that nucleated cell counts were estimated. Profiled with immunoSEQ multiplex PCR; TCRdb holds only in-frame clones, not every one. D and trimming were read from the DNA, whereas the V and J calls and clone size are those reported in that table. Found here are around 93,000 clones, around 87% of them singletons; the top ten hold roughly 14%. The source of this sequence is a human donor in a cohort sampled during active COVID-19. Sequencing was done on a sample of peripheral blood. V is TRBV3-1 (or the pseudogene TRBV3-2) and J is TRBJ1-2; TRBD1 agrees at 11 bases. DNA of the CDR3: TGTGCCAGCAGCCGAACCGGGACAGGGGGAAGCTACACCTTC. It yields the protein CASSRTGTGGSYTF.